These 4 T cell receptor beta chains came from one sample sequenced in a study of beta chain features in type 1 diabetes. Study-level points and caveats: Type 1 diabetes patients had TCRB CDR3s that were shorter (moderately but significantly so) in all four CD4+ subsets.

Their specific antigens are unknown. Every isolated RNA sample was fully reverse transcribed, so sequencing captured expressed TCRB transcripts. Assay: immunoSEQ multiplex PCR; the TCRdb copy retains only in-frame clones and omits some. The sample contains approximately 150,000 clones, around an eighth of which appear only once. Material: central memory CD4+ T cells from blood. Every receptor here comes from a young man with type 1 diabetes.

V usage is TRBV6-1 and J usage is TRBJ2-2; 13 bases map to TRBD2. Per the germline V gene, CDR1 is MNHNS and CDR2 is SASEGT. V was clipped by 6 bases and J by 4 bases; unmatched bases: 2. The CDR3 totals 15 residues. CDR3 sequence reads: CASRGLAGFTGELFF. In nucleotides, the CDR3 is TGTGCCAGCAGGGGACTAGCGGGGTTCACCGGGGAGCTGTTTTTT.

J is TRBJ1-6 and V is TRBV30; 8 bases line up with TRBD1. This CDR3 is built from 16 residues. CDR1 and CDR2 from the germline V gene are GTSNPN and SVGIG (reference sequence). The J segment lost 8 bases and the V segment lost 3 bases, leaving 12 bases of the junction unmatched. Here the CDR3 DNA reads TGTGCCTGGAGGTACAGGGGGGCGGAATTTGATTCACCCCTCCACTTT. Translation: CAWRYRGAEFDSPLHF.

This chain uses TRBV9 with TRBJ1-1; D possibly corresponds to TRBD1 (6 bases). Germline assignment: CDR1 SGDLS and CDR2 YYNGEE. Trimming shortened V by 4 bases and J by 6 bases, and 13 bases separated the two germline ends. The CDR3 length is 13 residues. CDR3 sequence reads: CASSPGQTSEAFF. In DNA, the CDR3 is TGTGCCAGCAGCCCCGGACAGACCTCTGAAGCTTTCTTT. Based on the CDR3 plus reference TRBV9 and TRBJ1-1, the full variable domain is DSGVTQTPKHLITATGQRVTLRCSPRSGDLSVYWYQQSLDQGLQFLIQYYNGEERAKGNILERFSAQQFPDLHSELNLSSLELGDSALYFCASSPGQTSEAFFGQGTRLTVV.

This clone was seen at least ten times. The gene calls are TRBV30 and TRBJ2-2; D gene unclear. The CDR3 is 16 residues long. Germline V gene data show CDR1 as GTSNPN and CDR2 as SVGIG (reference sequence). Deletions cut 0 bases from V and 1 base from J, with 12 bases between. CDR3 loop: CAWSVLGSVNTGELFF. The CDR3 DNA follows: TGTGCCTGGAGTGTACTTGGCTCAGTGAACACCGGGGAGCTGTTTTTT. Drawing the rest from reference TRBV30 and TRBJ2-2, the complete variable domain is SQTIHQWPATLVQPVGSPLSLECTVEGTSNPNLYWYRQAAGRGLQLLFYSVGIGQISSEVPQNLSASRPQDRQFILSSKKLLLSDSGFYLCAWSVLGSVNTGELFFGEGSRLTVL.